This T cell receptor beta chain was profiled in a study of naive and memory T cell subsets. Study-wide points: In CD4 and CD8 cells, diversity dropped from naive through EMRA.

Cells stained for CD3, CD4, CD8, CD45RA and CD27 were sorted into four subsets. Per the germline V gene, CDR1 is SQVTM and CDR2 is ANQGSEA. The CDR3 contains 11 residues. The germline V and J ends were trimmed by 4 bases and 10 bases, with 11 bases remaining between them. An equimolar mix of two oligonucleotides served as the beta constant-region primer for TRBC1 and TRBC2. TCRdb ran MiXCR on the UMI-ligation and nested PCR reads and lists one entry per CDR3 protein. The sample has under 100,000 distinct CDR3 sequences, 7% seen once. A remark on this clonotype: Its antigen remains unknown.

The origin of this receptor is a human donor in good health. The chain couples TRBV29-1 to TRBJ2-1; D might be TRBD1 or TRBD2, each matching 5 bases. The sequencing input was central memory CD4+ T cells from blood. DNA for the CDR3: TGCAGCGTTGGGGGACCGGGGGAGCAGTTCTTC. Translated: CSVGGPGEQFF.